Described below is a single TCR beta chain sequence and its context. The antigen remains undetermined. Selected positively for CCR7 and CD45RO-negative, naive CD8 cells excluded terminally differentiated effector memory CD45RA+ cells. Healthy HIV-negative adults with no recent acute infections or vaccinations were recruited as donors. Donors, without exception, were Caucasian adults residing in Nashville, Tennessee. The record originates from a study of shared clonotypes between healthy human individuals. The study's findings and limits: Four donors had roughly 5% of their naive CD4 clonotypes in common.

Profiled with immunoSEQ multiplex PCR; TCRdb holds only in-frame clones, not every one. The repertoire holds some 2.1 million clones, with 93% as singletons. This receptor was identified in a man between 18 and 29 years old in good health. Some clones in this sample may be carry-over from other donors' samples. The sample consisted of naive CD8+ T cells from PBMCs.

The CDR3 nucleotides read TGTGCCAGCAGCTTAGCGGGCAGGGTACAAGAGACCCAGTACTTC. This translates into CASSLAGRVQETQYF. V usage is TRBV7-9 and J usage is TRBJ2-5; TRBD1 might be the D (5 bases). The CDR3 sequence is 15 residues long. Germline lookup yields CDR1 SEHNR and CDR2 FQNEAQ (reference sequence). V was pared by 0 bases and J by 2 bases, with 10 bases between.